This TCR beta chain was documented in a study of blood T cell repertoires in COVID-19. TCRdb keeps only in-frame clones here, not all; method: immunoSEQ multiplex PCR. In the table there are roughly 100,000 clones, 88% of which are singletons. Germline trimming cut 4 bases from V and 6 bases from J; bases unmatched to any gene: 7. The germline gives CDR1 LGHNA, CDR2 YSLEER. The CDR3 covers 15 residues. The TCR sequence derives from a woman of 80 years or more with active COVID-19. Specimen: peripheral blood. The rearrangement joins TRBV4-3 to TRBJ2-1; TRBD2 matches at 9 bases. The CDR3 spells CASSPIAGVGNEQFF. DNA of the CDR3: TGCGCCAGCAGCCCCATAGCGGGAGTAGGCAATGAGCAGTTCTTC.